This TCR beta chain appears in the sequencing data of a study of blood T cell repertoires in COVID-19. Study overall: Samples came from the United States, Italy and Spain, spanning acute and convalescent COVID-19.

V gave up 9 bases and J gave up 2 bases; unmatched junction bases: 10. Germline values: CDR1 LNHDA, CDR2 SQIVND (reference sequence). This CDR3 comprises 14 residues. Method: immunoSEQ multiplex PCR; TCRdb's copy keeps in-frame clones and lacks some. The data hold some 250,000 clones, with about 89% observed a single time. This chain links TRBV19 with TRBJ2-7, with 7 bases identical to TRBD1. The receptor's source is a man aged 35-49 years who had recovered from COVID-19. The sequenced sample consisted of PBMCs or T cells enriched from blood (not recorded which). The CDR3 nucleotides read TGTGCCAGCAACCCGGGACAGCGAGCCTACGAGCAGTACTTC. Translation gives CASNPGQRAYEQYF.